This T cell receptor beta chain was captured by sequencing in a study of T-cell reconstitution after alpha-beta-depleted transplantation in children. The CDR3 is made up of 14 amino acids. Germline assignment: CDR1 SEHNR and CDR2 FQNEAQ (reference sequence). V lost 7 bases to trimming and J lost 4 bases; unmatched junction nucleotides: 8. The TCRbeta library was prepared with unique molecular identifiers. TCRdb itself ran the PCR reads through MiXCR, one entry per CDR3 protein. This sample carries some 640,000 distinct CDR3 sequences, around 17% of them seen once, and the ten largest clones take approximately 1%.

Sequences were derived from PBMCs from the stem cell graft donor, sampled from the stem cell graft. This receptor was obtained from a human donor who donated a stem cell graft to a child with acute myeloid leukemia. The V call is TRBV7-9, the J call TRBJ2-5, with 8 bases that match TRBD1. In nucleotides, the CDR3 is TGTGCCAGCATTTCAGGGGGCCGGGGAGAGACCCAGTACTTC. Amino acids: CASISGGRGETQYF.